Below, one T cell receptor (beta chain) is given with its context. Assay used: immunoSEQ multiplex PCR; TCRdb lists only in-frame clones, some missing. Here the sample spans around 60,000 clones, 75% to 90% being singletons. This CDR3 has 14 residues. In germline, CDR1 is MNHNS, CDR2 SASEGT. Trimming at V came to 7 bases and at J to 3 bases, leaving 8 bases not matched to a gene. The sample comes from a study of technical replicates of blood from four donors. The sequence was collected from a human donor in good health. Some clones in this sample may be carry-over from other donors' samples. Sequencing was done on a sample of PBMCs. The chain links TRBV6-1 to TRBJ2-7, with TRBD2 matching 8 bases. CDR3 DNA: TGTGCCAGCATTTCGGCGGGAGGACTCTACGAGCAGTACTTC. Residues: CASISAGGLYEQYF.